This T cell receptor (beta chain) was identified in a study of regulatory T cells in long-lasting Graves disease. This clonotype was detected many times. The sample's time point: newly diagnosed GD, antithyroid drugs for less than 3 months. Isolated PBMC RNA provided the starting material for the TCR library. According to the study, TCR beta libraries were built with iRepertoire HTBI primers and CDR3-region Arm-PCR. From the multiplex PCR reads, TCRdb called clonotypes with MiXCR, one entry per CDR3 protein. This table has a few hundred thousand distinct CDR3 sequences, less than 15% appearing once. The length of the CDR3 is 16 residues. Trimming at V came to 5 bases and at J to 9 bases, leaving 12 bases not matched to a gene. The data also belong to a second study, concerning T cells in Graves' hyperthyroidism and ophthalmopathy.

This sequence was found in a young man with Graves disease. Sample: peripheral blood mononuclear cells (PBMCs), taken at new diagnosis, from a patient treated with antithyroid drugs. The genes are TRBV12-3 or TRBV12-4 and TRBJ2-3; 12 bases agree with TRBD2. The CDR3 bases are TGTGCCAGCAGTCAAACTAGCGGGGGGACGAAGGGGACGCAGTATTTT. It yields the protein CASSQTSGGTKGTQYF.